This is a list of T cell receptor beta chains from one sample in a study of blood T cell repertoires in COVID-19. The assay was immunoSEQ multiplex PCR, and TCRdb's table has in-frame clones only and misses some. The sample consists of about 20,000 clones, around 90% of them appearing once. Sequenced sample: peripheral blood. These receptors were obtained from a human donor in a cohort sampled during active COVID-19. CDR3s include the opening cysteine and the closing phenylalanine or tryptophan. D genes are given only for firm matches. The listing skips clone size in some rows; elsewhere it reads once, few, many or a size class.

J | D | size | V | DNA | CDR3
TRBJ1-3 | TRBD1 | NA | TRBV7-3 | TGTGCCAGCAGCTTAAGGGGGACAGGGACCGGAAACACCATATATTTT | CASSLRGTGTGNTIYF
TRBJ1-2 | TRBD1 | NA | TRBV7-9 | TGTGCCAGCAGCTTAGCTTCCGGGACAGGGCGGGACTATGGCTACACCTTC | CASSLASGTGRDYGYTF
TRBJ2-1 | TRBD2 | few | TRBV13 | TGTGCCAGCAGCCCGGGACTAGCGGGAGAGAGCTCCTACAATGAGCAGTTCTTC | CASSPGLAGESSYNEQFF
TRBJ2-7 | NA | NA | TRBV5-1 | TGCGCCAGCAGCTTGGTCGACAGGAGCTACGAGCAGTACTTC | CASSLVDRSYEQYF
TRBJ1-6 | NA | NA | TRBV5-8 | TGTGCCAGCAGCCGGAATTCACCCCTCCACTTT | CASSRNSPLHF
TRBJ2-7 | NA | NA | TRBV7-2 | TGTGCCAGCAGCTTAGTAACGGGGGCCTACGAGCAGTACTTC | CASSLVTGAYEQYF
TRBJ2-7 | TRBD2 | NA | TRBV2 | TGTGCCAGCGCGTTACTAGCGGGTGGTGCCGAGCAGTACTTC | CASALLAGGAEQYF
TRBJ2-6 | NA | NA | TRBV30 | TGTGCCCTGTATGGGCCTGGGGCCAACGTCCTGACTTTC | CALYGPGANVLTF
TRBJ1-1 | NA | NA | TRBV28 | TGTGCCAGCAGACCACTGACTTCGAACACTGAAGCTTTCTTT | CASRPLTSNTEAFF
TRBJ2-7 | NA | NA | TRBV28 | TGTGCCAGTCAGACAGGTGGGGTGTACGAGCAGTACTTC | CASQTGGVYEQYF
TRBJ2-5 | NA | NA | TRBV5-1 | TGCGCCAGCAGCCCTGACCCCGGGAGTCGGGAGACCCAGTACTTC | CASSPDPGSRETQYF
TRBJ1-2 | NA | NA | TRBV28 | TGTGCCAGCAGTTTCGCTACCCAAATAAACTATGGCTACACCTTC | CASSFATQINYGYTF
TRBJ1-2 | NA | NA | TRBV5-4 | TGTGCCAGCAGCTTGTTTCAGGGCACGGCCTATGGCTACACCTTC | CASSLFQGTAYGYTF
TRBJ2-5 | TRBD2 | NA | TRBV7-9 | TGTGCCAGCAGCTTAGCAGCGGGAGAAGAAGAGACCCAGTACTTC | CASSLAAGEEETQYF
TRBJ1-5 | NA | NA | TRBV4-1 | TGCGCCAGCAGCCTTTCCCTGCCCGGGGTTCAGCCCCAGCATTTT | CASSLSLPGVQPQHF
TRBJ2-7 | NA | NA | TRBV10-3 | TGTGCCATCAGTGAGTCGGGTCAGGTAGCCTACGAGCAGTACTTC | CAISESGQVAYEQYF
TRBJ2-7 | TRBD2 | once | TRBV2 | TGTGCCAGCAGTGATGCGGGAGCGAGCGAGCAGTACTTC | CASSDAGASEQYF
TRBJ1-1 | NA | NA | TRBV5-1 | TGCGCCAGCAGCCTGAGGCTGAACACTGAAGCTTTCTTT | CASSLRLNTEAFF
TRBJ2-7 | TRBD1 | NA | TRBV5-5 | TGTGCCAGCAGCAGGACAGGGACTGACTACGAGCAGTACTTC | CASSRTGTDYEQYF
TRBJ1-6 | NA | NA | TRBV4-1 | TGCGCCAGCAGCCAAACTCTGGTCAGGGGCCCTTCACCCCTCCACTTT | CASSQTLVRGPSPLHF
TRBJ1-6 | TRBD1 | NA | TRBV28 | TGTGCCAGCAGTAACCGGGACAGGGGCTATAATTCACCCCTCCACTTT | CASSNRDRGYNSPLHF
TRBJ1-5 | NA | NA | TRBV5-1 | TGCGCCAGCAGCCTGGGTGCGGGCAATCAGCCCCAGCATTTT | CASSLGAGNQPQHF
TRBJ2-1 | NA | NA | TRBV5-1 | TGCGCCAGCAGCTTGGTAGTTAACAATGAGCAGTTCTTC | CASSLVVNNEQFF
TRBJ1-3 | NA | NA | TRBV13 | TGTGCCAGCAGCCCTAGTATCTACTCTGGAAACACCATATATTTT | CASSPSIYSGNTIYF
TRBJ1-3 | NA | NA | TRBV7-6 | TGTGCCAGCAGCTTATTCTCGGGGGTTGGAGACACCATATATTTT | CASSLFSGVGDTIYF
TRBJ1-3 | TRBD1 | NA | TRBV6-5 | TGTGCCAGCTCCTACAGGGGCTCTGGAAACACCATATATTTT | CASSYRGSGNTIYF